Here is one TCR beta chain with its context. The data originate from a study of blood T cell repertoires in COVID-19. About the study: From T cells, B-cell-depleted T cells, or PBMCs came the material, which was cDNA or gDNA.

This CDR3 region has 15 residues. V gave up 4 bases and J gave up 1 base; unmatched junction bases: 3. In germline, CDR1 is LGHDT, CDR2 YNNKEL (reference sequence). Measured with immunoSEQ multiplex PCR; TCRdb has only the in-frame clones, and not every one. This sample has 300,000 to 400,000 clones; about 90% occur once, and the top ten carry approximately 7.4%. This TCR was recovered from a woman aged 70-85 years with COVID-19, enrolled during active disease. This chain links TRBV3-1 (or the pseudogene TRBV3-2) with TRBJ2-3; 9 nucleotides line up with TRBD2. The sequenced sample was peripheral blood. In DNA form, the CDR3 reads TGTGCCAGCAGCCCGACTAGCGGTCGCACAGATACGCAGTATTTT. Its translation is CASSPTSGRTDTQYF.